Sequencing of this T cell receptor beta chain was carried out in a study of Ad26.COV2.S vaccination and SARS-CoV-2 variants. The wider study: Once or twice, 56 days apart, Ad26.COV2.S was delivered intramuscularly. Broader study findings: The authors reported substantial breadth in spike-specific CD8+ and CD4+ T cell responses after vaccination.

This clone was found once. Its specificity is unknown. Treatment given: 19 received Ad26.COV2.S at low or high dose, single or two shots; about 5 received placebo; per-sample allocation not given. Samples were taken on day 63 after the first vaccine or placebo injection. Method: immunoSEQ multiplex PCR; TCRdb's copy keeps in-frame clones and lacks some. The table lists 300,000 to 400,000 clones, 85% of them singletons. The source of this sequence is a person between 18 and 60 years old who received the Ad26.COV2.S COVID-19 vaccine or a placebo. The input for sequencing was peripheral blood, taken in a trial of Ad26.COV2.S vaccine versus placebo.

The CDR3 is CASSLLLPRLAGTGELFF. For the CDR3, the DNA is TGTGCCAGCAGTTTACTCCTCCCCCGACTAGCCGGCACCGGGGAGCTGTTTTTT. This chain links TRBV27 with TRBJ2-2; TRBD2 agrees at 7 bases. After removal of 2 bases from V and 4 bases from J, the junction contained 13 bases not matched to a gene. Germline V CDR1 and CDR2: MNHEY, SMNVEV (reference sequence). CDR3 size: 18 residues.